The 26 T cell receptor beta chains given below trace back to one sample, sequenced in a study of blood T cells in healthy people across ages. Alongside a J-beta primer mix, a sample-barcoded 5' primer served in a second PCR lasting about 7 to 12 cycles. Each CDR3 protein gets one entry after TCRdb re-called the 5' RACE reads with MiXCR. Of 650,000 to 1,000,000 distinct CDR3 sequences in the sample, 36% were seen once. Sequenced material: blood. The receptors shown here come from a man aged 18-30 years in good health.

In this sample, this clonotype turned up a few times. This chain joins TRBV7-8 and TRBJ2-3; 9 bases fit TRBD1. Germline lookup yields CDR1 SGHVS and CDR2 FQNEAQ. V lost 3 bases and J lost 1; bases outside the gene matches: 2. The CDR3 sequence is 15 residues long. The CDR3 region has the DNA TGTGCCAGCAGCTTTCGGACAGGGGGCACAGATACGCAGTATTTT. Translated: CASSFRTGGTDTQYF.

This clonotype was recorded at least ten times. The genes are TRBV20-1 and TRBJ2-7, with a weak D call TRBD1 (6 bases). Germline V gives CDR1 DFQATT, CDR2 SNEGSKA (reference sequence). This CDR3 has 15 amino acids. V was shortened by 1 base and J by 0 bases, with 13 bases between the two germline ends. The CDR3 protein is CSARGSGALSYEQYF. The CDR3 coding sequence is TGCAGTGCTAGAGGTTCAGGGGCACTCTCCTACGAGCAGTACTTC.

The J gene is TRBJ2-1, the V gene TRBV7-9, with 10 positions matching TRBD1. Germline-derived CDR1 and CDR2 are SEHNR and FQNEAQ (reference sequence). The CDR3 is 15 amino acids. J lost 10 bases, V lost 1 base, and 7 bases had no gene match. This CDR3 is CASSLGGTGEHEQFF. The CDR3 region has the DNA TGTGCCAGCAGCTTAGGAGGGACAGGGGAGCACGAGCAGTTCTTC.

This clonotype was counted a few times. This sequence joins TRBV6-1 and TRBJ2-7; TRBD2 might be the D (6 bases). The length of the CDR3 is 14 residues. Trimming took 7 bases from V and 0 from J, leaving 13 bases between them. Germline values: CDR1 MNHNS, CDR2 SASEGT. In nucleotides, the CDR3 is TGTGCCAGCACCTCCCTGCGGGGCTCCTACGAGCAGTACTTC. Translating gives CASTSLRGSYEQYF.

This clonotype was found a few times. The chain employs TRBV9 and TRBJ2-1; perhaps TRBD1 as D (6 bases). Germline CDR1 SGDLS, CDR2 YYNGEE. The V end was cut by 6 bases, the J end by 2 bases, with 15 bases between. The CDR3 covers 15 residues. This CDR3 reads CASTSSGDAYNEQFF. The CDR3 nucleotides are TGTGCCAGCACCTCATCAGGGGACGCCTACAATGAGCAGTTCTTC.

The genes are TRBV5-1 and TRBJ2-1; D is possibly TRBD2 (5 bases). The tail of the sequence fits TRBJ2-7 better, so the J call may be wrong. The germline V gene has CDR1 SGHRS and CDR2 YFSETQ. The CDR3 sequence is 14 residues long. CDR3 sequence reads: CASSLDGLYNEQYF. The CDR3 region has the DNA TGCGCCAGCAGCTTGGACGGACTCTACAATGAGCAGTACTTC.

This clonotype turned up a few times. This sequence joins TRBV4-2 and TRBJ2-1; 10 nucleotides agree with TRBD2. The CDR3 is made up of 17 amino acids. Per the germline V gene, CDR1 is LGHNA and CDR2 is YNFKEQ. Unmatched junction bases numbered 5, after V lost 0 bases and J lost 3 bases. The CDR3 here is CASSQDRLAGDYNEQFF. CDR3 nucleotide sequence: TGTGCCAGCAGCCAAGATCGCCTAGCGGGGGACTACAATGAGCAGTTCTTC.

This CDR3 is CASSQGYSGMGDTQYF. The CDR3 nucleotides read TGCGCCAGCAGCCAAGGGTATTCGGGAATGGGAGATACGCAGTATTTT. This rearrangement joins TRBV4-3 to TRBJ2-3, with a weak D call TRBD2 (5 bases). CDR1 is LGHNA and CDR2 is YSLEER in the germline V gene. This CDR3 has 16 amino acids. V dropped 1 base and J dropped 5 bases, with 16 bases sitting between them.

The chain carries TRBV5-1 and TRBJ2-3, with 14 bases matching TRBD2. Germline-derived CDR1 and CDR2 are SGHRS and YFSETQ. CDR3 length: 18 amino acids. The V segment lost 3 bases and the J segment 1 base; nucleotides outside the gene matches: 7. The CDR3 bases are TGCGCCAGCAGCTCCGGACTAGCGGGAGGAGAGGGCACAGATACGCAGTATTTT. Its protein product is CASSSGLAGGEGTDTQYF.

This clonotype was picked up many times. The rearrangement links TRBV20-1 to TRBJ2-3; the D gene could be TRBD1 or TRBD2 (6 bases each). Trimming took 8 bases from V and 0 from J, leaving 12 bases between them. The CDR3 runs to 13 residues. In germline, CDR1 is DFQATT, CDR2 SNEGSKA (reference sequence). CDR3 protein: CSPRGPSTDTQYF. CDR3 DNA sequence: TGCAGTCCTCGGGGGCCTAGCACAGATACGCAGTATTTT.

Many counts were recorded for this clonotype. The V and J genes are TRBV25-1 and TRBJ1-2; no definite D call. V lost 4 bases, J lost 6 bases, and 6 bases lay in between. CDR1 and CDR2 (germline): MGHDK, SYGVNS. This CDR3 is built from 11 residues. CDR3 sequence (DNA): TGTGCCAGCAGTGCCGGGAATGGCTACACCTTC. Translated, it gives CASSAGNGYTF.

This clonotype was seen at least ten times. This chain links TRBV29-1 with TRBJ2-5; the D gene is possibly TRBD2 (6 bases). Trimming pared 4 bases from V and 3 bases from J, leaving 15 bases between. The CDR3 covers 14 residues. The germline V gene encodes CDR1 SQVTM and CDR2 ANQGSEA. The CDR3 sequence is CSVGAGTEKETQYF. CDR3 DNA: TGCAGCGTTGGGGCGGGGACTGAAAAAGAGACCCAGTACTTC.

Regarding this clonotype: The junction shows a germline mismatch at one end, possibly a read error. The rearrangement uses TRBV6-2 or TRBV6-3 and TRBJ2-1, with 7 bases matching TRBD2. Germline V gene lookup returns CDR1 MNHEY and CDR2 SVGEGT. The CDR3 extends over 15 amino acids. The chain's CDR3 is CTSSYLAREGDEQFF. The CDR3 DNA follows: TGTACCAGCAGTTATTTGGCCAGGGAGGGCGATGAGCAGTTCTTC.

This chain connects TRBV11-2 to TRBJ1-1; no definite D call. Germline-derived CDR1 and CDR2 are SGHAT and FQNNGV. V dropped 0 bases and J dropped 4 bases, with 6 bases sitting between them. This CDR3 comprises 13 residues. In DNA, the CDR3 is TGTGCCAGCAGCTTAGAGGGTCCCACTGAAGCTTTCTTT. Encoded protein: CASSLEGPTEAFF. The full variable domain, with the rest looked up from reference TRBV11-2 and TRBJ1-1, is EAGVAQSPRYKIIEKRQSVAFWCNPISGHATLYWYQQILGQGPKLLIQFQNNGVVDDSQLPKDRFSAERLKGVDSTLKIQPAKLEDSAVYLCASSLEGPTEAFFGQGTRLTVV.

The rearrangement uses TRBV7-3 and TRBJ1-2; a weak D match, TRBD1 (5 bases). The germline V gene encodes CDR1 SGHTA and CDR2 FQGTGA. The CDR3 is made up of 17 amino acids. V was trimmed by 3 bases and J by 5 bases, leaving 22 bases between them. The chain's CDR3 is CASSLTGEAGSGYGYTF. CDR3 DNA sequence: TGTGCCAGCAGCTTGACGGGGGAGGCCGGGAGCGGGTATGGCTACACCTTC.

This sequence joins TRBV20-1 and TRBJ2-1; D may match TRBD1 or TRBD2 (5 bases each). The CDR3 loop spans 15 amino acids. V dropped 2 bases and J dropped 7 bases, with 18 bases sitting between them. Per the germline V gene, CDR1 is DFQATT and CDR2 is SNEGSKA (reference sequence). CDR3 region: CSARPPGPQANEQFF. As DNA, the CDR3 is TGCAGTGCTAGACCCCCGGGACCCCAAGCGAATGAGCAGTTCTTC.

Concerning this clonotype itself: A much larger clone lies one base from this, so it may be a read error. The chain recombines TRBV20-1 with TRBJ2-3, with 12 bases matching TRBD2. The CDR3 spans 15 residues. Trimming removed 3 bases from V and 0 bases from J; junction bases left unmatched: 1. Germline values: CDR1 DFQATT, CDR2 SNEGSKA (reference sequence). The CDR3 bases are TGCAGTGCTAGCGGGACTAGCGGGAGCACAGATACGCAGTATTTT. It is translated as CSASGTSGSTDTQYF.

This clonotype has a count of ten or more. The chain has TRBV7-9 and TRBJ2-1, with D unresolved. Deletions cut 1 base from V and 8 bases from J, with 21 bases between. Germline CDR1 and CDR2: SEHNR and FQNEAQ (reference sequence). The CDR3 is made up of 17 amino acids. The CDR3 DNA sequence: TGTGCCAGCAGCTTAGTCAGTATTATTAACAGACTTCATGAGCAGTTCTTC. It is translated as CASSLVSIINRLHEQFF.

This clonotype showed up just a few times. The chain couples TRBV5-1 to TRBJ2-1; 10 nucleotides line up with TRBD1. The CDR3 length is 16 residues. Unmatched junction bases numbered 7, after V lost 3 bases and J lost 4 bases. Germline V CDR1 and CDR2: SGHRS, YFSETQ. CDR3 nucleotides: TGCGCCAGCAGCTGGTCCGGGACAGGGGTTTACAATGAGCAGTTCTTC. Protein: CASSWSGTGVYNEQFF. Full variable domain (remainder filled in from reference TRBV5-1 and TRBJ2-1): KAGVTQTPRYLIKTRGQQVTLSCSPISGHRSVSWYQQTPGQGLQFLFEYFSETQRNKGNFPGRFSGRQFSNSRSEMNVSTLELGDSALYLCASSWSGTGVYNEQFFGPGTRLTVL.

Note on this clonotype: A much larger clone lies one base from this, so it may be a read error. The CDR3 here is CSARGSTNHGYTF. DNA for the CDR3: TGCAGTGCTAGAGGGTCCACTAACCATGGCTACACCTTC. The rearrangement uses TRBV20-1 and TRBJ1-2; D call uncertain. The CDR3 contains 13 residues. The germline V gene has CDR1 DFQATT and CDR2 SNEGSKA (reference sequence).

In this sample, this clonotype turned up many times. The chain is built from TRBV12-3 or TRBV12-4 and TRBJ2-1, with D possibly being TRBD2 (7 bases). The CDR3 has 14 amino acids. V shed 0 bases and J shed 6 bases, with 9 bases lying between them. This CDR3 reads CASSLAGGLNEQFF. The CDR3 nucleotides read TGTGCCAGCAGTTTAGCGGGGGGGCTCAATGAGCAGTTCTTC.

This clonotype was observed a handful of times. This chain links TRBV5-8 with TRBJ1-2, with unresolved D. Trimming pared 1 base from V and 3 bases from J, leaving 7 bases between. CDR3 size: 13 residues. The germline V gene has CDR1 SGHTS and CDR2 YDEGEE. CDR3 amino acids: CASSLPRHYGYTF. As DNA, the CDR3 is TGTGCCAGCAGCTTGCCACGGCACTATGGCTACACCTTC.

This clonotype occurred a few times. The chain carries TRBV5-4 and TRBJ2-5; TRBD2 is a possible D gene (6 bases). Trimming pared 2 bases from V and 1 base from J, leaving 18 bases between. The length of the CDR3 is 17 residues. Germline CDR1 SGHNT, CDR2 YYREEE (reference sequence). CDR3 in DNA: TGTGCCAGCAGCTTTGGTGGAGGGCTTCGTGGCCAAGAGACCCAGTACTTC. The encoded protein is CASSFGGGLRGQETQYF. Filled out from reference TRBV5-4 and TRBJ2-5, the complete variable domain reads ETGVTQSPTHLIKTRGQQVTLRCSSQSGHNTVSWYQQALGQGPQFIFQYYREEENGRGNFPPRFSGLQFPNYSSELNVNALELDDSALYLCASSFGGGLRGQETQYFGPGTRLLVL.

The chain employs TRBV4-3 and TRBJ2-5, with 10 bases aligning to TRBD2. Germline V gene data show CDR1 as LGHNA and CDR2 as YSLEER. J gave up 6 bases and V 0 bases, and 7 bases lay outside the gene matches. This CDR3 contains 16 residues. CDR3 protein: CASSQDSSGGLQTQYF. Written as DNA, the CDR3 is TGCGCCAGCAGCCAAGATTCTAGCGGGGGTTTACAGACCCAGTACTTC.

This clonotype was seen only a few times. The CDR3 sequence: CSEPTGGDEQYF. The CDR3 DNA sequence: TGCAGTGAGCCGACAGGGGGTGACGAGCAGTACTTC. The V gene is TRBV20-1, the J gene TRBJ2-7; 9 bases are shared with TRBD1. V was pared by 7 bases and J by 5 bases, with 6 bases of the junction left unmatched. The CDR3 consists of 12 residues. Germline CDR1 is DFQATT and CDR2 is SNEGSKA (reference sequence).

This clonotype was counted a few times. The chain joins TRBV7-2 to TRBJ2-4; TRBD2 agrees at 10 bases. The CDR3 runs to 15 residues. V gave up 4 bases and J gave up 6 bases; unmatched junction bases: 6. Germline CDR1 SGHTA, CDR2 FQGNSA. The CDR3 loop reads CASSSSGGVINIQYF. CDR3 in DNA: TGTGCCAGCAGCTCAAGCGGGGGGGTGATAAACATTCAGTACTTC.